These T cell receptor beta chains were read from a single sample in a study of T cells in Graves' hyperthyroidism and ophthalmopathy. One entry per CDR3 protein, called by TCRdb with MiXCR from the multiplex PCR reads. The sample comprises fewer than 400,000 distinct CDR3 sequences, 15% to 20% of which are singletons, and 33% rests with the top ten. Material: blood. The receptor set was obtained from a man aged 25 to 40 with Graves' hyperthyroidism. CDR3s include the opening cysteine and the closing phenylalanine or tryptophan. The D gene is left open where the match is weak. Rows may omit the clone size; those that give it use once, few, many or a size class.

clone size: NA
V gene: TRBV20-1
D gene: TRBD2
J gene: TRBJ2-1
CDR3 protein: CSAKLADSYNEQFF
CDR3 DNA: TGCAGTGCAAAACTAGCGGACTCCTACAATGAGCAGTTCTTC

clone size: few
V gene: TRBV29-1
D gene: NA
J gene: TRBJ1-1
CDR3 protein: CSVWAGRDNTEAFF
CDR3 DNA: TGCAGCGTTTGGGCCGGCAGGGATAACACTGAAGCTTTCTTT

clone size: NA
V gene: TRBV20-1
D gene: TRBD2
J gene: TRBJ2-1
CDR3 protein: CSAARGRANNEQFF
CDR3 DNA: TGCAGTGCTGCTCGAGGGAGGGCCAACAATGAGCAGTTCTTC

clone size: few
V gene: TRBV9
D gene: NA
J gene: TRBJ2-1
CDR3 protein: CASSAVGLYNEQFF
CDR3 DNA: TGTGCCAGCAGCGCTGTCGGTCTTTACAATGAGCAGTTCTTC

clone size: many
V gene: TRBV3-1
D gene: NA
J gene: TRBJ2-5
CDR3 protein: CASSQDGQGLETQYF
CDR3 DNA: TGTGCCAGCAGCCAAGATGGCCAGGGCCTGGAGACCCAGTACTTC

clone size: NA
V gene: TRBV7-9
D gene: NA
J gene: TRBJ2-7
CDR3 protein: CASIPRVGDEQYF
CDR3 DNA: TGTGCCAGCATACCGAGGGTGGGAGACGAGCAGTACTTC

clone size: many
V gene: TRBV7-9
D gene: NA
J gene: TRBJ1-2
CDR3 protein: CASSLGAANYGYTF
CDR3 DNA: TGTGCCAGCAGCTTGGGGGCGGCTAACTATGGCTACACCTTC

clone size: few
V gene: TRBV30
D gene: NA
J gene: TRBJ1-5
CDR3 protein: CAWSNSLINQPQHF
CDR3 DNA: TGTGCCTGGAGTAACAGCCTTATTAATCAGCCCCAGCATTTT

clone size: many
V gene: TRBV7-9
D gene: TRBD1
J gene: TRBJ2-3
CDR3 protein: CASSNRDREVTDTQYF
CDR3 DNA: TGTGCCAGCAGCAACCGGGACAGGGAAGTAACAGATACGCAGTATTTT

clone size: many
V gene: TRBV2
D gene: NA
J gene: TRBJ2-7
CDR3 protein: CASYVSTEQYF
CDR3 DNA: TGTGCCAGCTATGTAAGTACCGAGCAGTACTTC

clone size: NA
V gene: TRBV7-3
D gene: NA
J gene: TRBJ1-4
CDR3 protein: CASSWGGAGEKLFF
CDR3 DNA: TGTGCCAGCAGCTGGGGGGGGGCAGGTGAAAAACTGTTTTTT

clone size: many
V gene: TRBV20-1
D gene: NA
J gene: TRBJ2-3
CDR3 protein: CSARSGYTDTQYF
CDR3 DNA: TGCAGTGCTAGATCGGGCTATACAGATACGCAGTATTTT

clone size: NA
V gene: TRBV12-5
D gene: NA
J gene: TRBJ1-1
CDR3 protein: CASGFGNTEAFF
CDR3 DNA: TGTGCTAGTGGTTTCGGGAACACTGAAGCTTTCTTT

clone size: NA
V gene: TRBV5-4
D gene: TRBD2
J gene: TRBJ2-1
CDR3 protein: CASSVAGARQFF
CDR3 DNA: TGTGCCAGCAGCGTAGCGGGAGCTCGGCAGTTCTTC

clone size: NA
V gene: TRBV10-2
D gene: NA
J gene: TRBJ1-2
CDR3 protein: CASSDGRGGDYGYTF
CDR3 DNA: TGCGCCAGCAGTGACGGACGGGGCGGAGACTATGGCTACACCTTC

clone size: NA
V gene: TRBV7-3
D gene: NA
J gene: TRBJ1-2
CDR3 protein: CASSLMGVGYTF
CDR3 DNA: TGTGCCAGCAGCTTAATGGGGGTAGGCTACACCTTC

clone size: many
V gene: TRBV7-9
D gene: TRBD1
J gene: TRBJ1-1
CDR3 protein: CASSHRDRGFGEAFF
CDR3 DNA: TGTGCCAGCAGCCACCGGGACAGGGGGTTTGGTGAAGCTTTCTTT

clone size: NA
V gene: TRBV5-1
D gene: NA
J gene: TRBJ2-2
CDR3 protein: CASSNPSVGTGELFF
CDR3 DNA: TGCGCCAGCAGCAACCCTAGCGTGGGTACCGGGGAGCTGTTTTTT

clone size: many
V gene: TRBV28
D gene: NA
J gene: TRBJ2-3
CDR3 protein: CASSLLAGRTDTQYF
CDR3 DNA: TGTGCCAGCAGTTTACTTGCGGGGCGCACAGATACGCAGTATTTT

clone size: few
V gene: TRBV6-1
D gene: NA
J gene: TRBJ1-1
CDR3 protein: CASSRRGDTEAFF
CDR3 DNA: TGTGCCAGCAGTCGCCGAGGGGACACTGAAGCTTTCTTT

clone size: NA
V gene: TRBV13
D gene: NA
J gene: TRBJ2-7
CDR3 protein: CASSFVGRSSEQYF
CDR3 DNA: TGTGCCAGCAGCTTCGTCGGGAGATCGAGCGAGCAGTACTTC

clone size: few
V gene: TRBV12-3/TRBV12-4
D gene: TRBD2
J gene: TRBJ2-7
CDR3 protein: CASSLRREGYEQYF
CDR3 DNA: TGTGCCAGCAGTTTGAGGCGGGAGGGCTACGAGCAGTACTTC

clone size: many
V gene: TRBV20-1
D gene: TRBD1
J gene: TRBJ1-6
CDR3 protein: CSATLTGQSPLHF
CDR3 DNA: TGCAGTGCAACACTGACAGGGCAATCACCCCTCCACTTT

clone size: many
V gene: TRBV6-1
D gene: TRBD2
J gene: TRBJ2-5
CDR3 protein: CASSELTSGNEETQYF
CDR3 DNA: TGTGCCAGCAGTGAGCTGACTAGCGGTAATGAAGAGACCCAGTACTTC

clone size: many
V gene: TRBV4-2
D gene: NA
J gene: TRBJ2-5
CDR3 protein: CASSQELGRGETQYF
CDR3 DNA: TGTGCCAGCAGCCAGGAACTGGGACGGGGGGAGACCCAGTACTTC

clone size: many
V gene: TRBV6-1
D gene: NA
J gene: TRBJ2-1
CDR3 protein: CASITRGHNEQFF
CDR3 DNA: TGTGCCAGCATCACAAGGGGCCACAATGAGCAGTTCTTC

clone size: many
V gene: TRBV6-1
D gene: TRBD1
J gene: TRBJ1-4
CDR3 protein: CASRPGQSNEKLFF
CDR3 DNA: TGTGCCAGCAGACCGGGACAGAGTAATGAAAAACTGTTTTTT

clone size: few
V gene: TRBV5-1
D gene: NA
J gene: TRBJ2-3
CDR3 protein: CASSDRLTDTQYF
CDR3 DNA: TGCGCCAGCAGCGACAGACTCACAGATACGCAGTATTTT

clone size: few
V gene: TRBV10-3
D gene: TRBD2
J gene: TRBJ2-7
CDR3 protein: CAISGLAGDEQYF
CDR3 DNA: TGTGCCATCAGTGGCCTAGCGGGAGACGAGCAGTACTTC

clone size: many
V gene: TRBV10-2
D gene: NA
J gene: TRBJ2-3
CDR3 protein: CASSERRAGGTDTQYF
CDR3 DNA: TGCGCCAGCAGTGAGAGGAGGGCTGGGGGCACAGATACGCAGTATTTT

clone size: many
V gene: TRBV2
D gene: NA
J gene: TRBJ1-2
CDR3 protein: CASNPTATVGGYTF
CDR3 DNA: TGTGCCAGCAACCCAACGGCGACCGTAGGGGGCTACACCTTC

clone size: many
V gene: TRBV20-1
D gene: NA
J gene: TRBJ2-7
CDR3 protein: CSAREGGSSYEQYF
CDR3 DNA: TGCAGTGCTAGAGAGGGCGGAAGCTCCTACGAGCAGTACTTC

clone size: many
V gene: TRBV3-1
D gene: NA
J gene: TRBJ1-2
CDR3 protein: CASSQGQGEGYTF
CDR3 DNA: TGTGCCAGCAGCCAAGGGCAGGGAGAGGGCTACACCTTC

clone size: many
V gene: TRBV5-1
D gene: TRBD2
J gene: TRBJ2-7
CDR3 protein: CASSLVQREGEQYF
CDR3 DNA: TGCGCCAGCAGCTTGGTCCAGCGGGAGGGCGAGCAGTACTTC

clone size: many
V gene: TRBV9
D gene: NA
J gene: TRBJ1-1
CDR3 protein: CASSVGLVTEAFF
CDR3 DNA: TGTGCCAGCAGCGTAGGGCTGGTGACTGAAGCTTTCTTT

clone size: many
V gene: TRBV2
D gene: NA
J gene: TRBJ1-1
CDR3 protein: CASSTDTEAFF
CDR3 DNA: TGTGCCAGTTCGACAGACACTGAAGCTTTCTTT

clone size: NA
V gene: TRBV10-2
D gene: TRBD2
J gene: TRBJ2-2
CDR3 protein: CASGRGGSLNTGELFF
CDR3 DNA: TGCGCCAGCGGACGGGGCGGGAGCCTAAACACCGGGGAGCTGTTTTTT

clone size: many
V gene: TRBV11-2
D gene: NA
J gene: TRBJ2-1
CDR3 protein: CASSLRGSLDNEQFF
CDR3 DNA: TGTGCCAGCAGCTTACGAGGGTCTTTGGACAATGAGCAGTTCTTC

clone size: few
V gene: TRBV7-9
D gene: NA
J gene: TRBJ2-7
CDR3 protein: CASSLDRGFYEQYF
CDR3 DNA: TGTGCCAGCAGCTTAGACCGGGGGTTCTACGAGCAGTACTTC

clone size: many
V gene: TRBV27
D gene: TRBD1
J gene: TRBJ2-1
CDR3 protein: CATRTGGEGEQFF
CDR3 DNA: TGTGCCACGAGGACAGGGGGCGAAGGTGAGCAGTTCTTC

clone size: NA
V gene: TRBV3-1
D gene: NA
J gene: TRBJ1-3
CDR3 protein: CASSQIGTPGNTIYF
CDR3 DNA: TGTGCCAGCAGCCAGATAGGGACGCCTGGAAACACCATATATTTT

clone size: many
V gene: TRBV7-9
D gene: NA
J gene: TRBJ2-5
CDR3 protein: CASSPEAGETQYF
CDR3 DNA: TGTGCCAGCAGCCCAGAGGCTGGGGAGACCCAGTACTTC

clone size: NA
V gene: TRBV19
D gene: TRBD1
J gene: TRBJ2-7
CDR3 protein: CASSTRDRAPYEQYF
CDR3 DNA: TGTGCCAGTAGTACCCGGGACAGGGCTCCCTACGAGCAGTACTTC

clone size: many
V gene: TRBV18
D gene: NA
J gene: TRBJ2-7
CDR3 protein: CASSPGRSEQYF
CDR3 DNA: TGTGCCAGCTCACCCGGAAGATCCGAGCAGTACTTC

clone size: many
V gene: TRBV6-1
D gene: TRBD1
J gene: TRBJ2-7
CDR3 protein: CASSEWGTGPYEQYF
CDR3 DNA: TGTGCCAGCAGTGAATGGGGGACAGGGCCCTACGAGCAGTACTTC

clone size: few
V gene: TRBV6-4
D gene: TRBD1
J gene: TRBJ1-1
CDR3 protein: CASSRDRESTEAFF
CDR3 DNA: TGTGCCAGCAGTCGGGACAGGGAGTCCACTGAAGCTTTCTTT

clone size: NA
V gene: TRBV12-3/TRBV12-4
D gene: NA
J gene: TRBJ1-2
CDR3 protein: CASSLTGLGYGYTF
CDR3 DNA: TGTGCCAGCAGCCTTACGGGGTTGGGGTATGGCTACACCTTC

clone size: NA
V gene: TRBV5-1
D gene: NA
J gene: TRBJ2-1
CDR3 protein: CASSLDEGVYNEQFF
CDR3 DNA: TGCGCCAGCAGCTTGGATGAGGGGGTTTACAATGAGCAGTTCTTC

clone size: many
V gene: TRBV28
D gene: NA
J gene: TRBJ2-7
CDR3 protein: CASSFLTAGSYEQYF
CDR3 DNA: TGTGCCAGCAGTTTTCTAACGGCGGGATCCTACGAGCAGTACTTC

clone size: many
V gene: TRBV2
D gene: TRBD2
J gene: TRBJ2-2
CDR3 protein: CASSEQRGNTGELFF
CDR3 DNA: TGTGCCAGCAGTGAACAGCGGGGGAACACCGGGGAGCTGTTTTTT

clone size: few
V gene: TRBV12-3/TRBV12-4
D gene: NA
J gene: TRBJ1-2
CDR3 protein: CASSFGPSNYGYTF
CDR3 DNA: TGTGCCAGCAGTTTCGGGCCATCTAACTATGGCTACACCTTC

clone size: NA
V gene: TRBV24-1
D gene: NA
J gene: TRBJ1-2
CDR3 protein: CATSDADDEFYGYTF
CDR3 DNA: TGTGCCACCAGTGATGCGGACGACGAATTCTATGGCTACACCTTC

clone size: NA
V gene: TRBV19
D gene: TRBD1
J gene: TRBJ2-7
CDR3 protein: CASILKRQGPYEQYF
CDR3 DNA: TGTGCCAGTATCCTCAAAAGACAGGGCCCCTACGAGCAGTACTTC

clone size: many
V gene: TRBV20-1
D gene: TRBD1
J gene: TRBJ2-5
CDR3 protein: CSAIPGGGETQYF
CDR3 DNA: TGCAGTGCTATTCCAGGGGGTGGAGAGACCCAGTACTTC

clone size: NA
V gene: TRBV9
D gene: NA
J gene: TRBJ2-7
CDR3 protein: CASSVGWGNYEQYF
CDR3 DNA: TGTGCCAGCAGCGTAGGATGGGGAAACTACGAGCAGTACTTC

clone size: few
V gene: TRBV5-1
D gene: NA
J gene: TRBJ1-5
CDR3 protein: CASSLGVYSNQPQHF
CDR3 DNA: TGCGCCAGCAGCTTGGGGGTTTATTCAAATCAGCCCCAGCATTTT

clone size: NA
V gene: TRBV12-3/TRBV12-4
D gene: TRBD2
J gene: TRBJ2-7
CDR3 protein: CASTGTSGRGTYEQYF
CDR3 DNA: TGTGCCAGCACCGGGACTAGCGGGAGGGGAACCTACGAGCAGTACTTC

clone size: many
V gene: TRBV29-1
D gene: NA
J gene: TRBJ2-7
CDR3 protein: CSVVSGDFSYEQYF
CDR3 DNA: TGCAGCGTTGTTAGTGGCGACTTTTCTTACGAGCAGTACTTC